The 15 T cell receptor beta chains below come from one sample, sequenced in a study of shared clonotypes between healthy human individuals. The assay was immunoSEQ multiplex PCR, and TCRdb's table has in-frame clones only and misses some. The sample holds about 1,500,000 clones; approximately 97% are singletons and the top ten take roughly 1.2%. Sequences were obtained from naive CD4+ T cells sorted from blood. Sample subset: CD45RA+ positively selected. The receptors derive from a man in his thirties or forties in good health.

The chain is built from TRBV7-9 and TRBJ2-2; possibly TRBD1 or TRBD2 for D (5 bases each). The V gene's germline CDR1 is SEHNR and CDR2 FQNEAQ (reference sequence). The germline V and J ends were trimmed by 5 bases and 5 bases, with 15 bases remaining between them. The CDR3 sequence is 15 residues long. CDR3: CASSPMLGRTGELFF. The CDR3 DNA sequence: TGTGCCAGCAGCCCTATGCTGGGACGAACCGGGGAGCTGTTTTTT.

The table lists this clone with a count of one. J is TRBJ1-1 and V is TRBV28; the match to TRBD1 covers 10 bases. Germline V gene sequence: CDR1 MDHEN, CDR2 SYDVKM. CDR3 length: 17 residues. Trimming removed 2 bases from V and 5 bases from J; junction bases left unmatched: 11. The CDR3 coding sequence is TGTGCCAGCAGTTTAGCTAGGTCCCCGGGACAGGGGACTGAAGCTTTCTTT. It is translated as CASSLARSPGQGTEAFF. The complete variable domain, with remaining parts taken from reference TRBV28 and TRBJ1-1, reads DVKVTQSSRYLVKRTGEKVFLECVQDMDHENMFWYRQDPGLGLRLIYFSYDVKMKEKGDIPEGYSVSREKKERFSLILESASTNQTSMYLCASSLARSPGQGTEAFFGQGTRLTVV.

The gene calls are TRBV30 and TRBJ2-7; D uncertain. The germline V gene has CDR1 GTSNPN and CDR2 SVGIG (reference sequence). The V end lost 5 bases, the J end lost 1 base, and 21 bases lay between the germline ends. This CDR3 spans 16 amino acids. CDR3 coding DNA: TGTGCCTGGCAAAACACCGTAAGTTTGAGATCCTACGAGCAGTACTTC. This translates into CAWQNTVSLRSYEQYF.

V usage is TRBV19 and J usage is TRBJ1-1, with no clear D. The CDR3 spans 14 residues. The germline gives CDR1 LNHDA, CDR2 SQIVND (reference sequence). V was cut by 7 bases and J by 4 bases, with 16 bases left in between. CDR3 in DNA: TGTGCCAGTACCGCAGTTCCTTCGGGCACTGAAGCTTTCTTT. Its protein is CASTAVPSGTEAFF.

This chain joins TRBV28 and TRBJ2-1, with D possibly being TRBD2 (5 bases). Germline CDR1 is MDHEN and CDR2 is SYDVKM. Trimming pared 2 bases from V and 4 bases from J, leaving 12 bases between. The CDR3 is 15 amino acids. CDR3 bases: TGTGCCAGCAGTTTAGCGGGCTTCGATTACAATGAGCAGTTCTTC. Encoded protein: CASSLAGFDYNEQFF.

The rearrangement joins TRBV29-1 to TRBJ2-6; the D is unclear. Trimming took 5 bases from V and 4 from J, leaving 9 bases between them. This CDR3 region has 13 residues. Germline assignment: CDR1 SQVTM and CDR2 ANQGSEA. The CDR3 coding sequence is TGCAGCGTTTCTCCTCTGGGGGCCAACGTCCTGACTTTC. Amino acids: CSVSPLGANVLTF.

CDR3 sequence reads: CASSVGPSSYEQYF. CDR3 DNA: TGTGCCAGCAGCGTCGGACCAAGCTCCTACGAGCAGTACTTC. The chain recombines TRBV7-9 with TRBJ2-7; D uncertain. This CDR3 is 14 amino acids long. V lost 5 bases and J 0 bases, leaving 11 bases between the germline ends. CDR1 SEHNR and CDR2 FQNEAQ come from the germline V gene (reference sequence).

The rearrangement joins TRBV19 to TRBJ2-2; 8 nucleotides line up with TRBD1. Germline V gives CDR1 LNHDA, CDR2 SQIVND (reference sequence). After removal of 6 bases from V and 4 bases from J, the junction contained 10 bases not matched to a gene. The CDR3 length is 16 residues. CDR3 in amino acids: CASRTTQGVRTGELFF. CDR3 DNA sequence: TGTGCCAGTAGAACTACACAGGGGGTCCGCACCGGGGAGCTGTTTTTT. The full variable domain, in which reference TRBV19 and TRBJ2-2 provide the parts outside the CDR3, is DGGITQSPKYLFRKEGQNVTLSCEQNLNHDAMYWYRQDPGQGLRLIYYSQIVNDFQKGDIAEGYSVSREKKESFPLTVTSAQKNPTAFYLCASRTTQGVRTGELFFGEGSRLTVL.

The CDR3 sequence is CASSFSVAETYEQYF. CDR3 bases: TGTGCCAGCAGCTTCTCTGTAGCGGAAACCTACGAGCAGTACTTC. The chain has TRBV7-9 and TRBJ2-7; possible D gene TRBD2, 6 bases. CDR3 length: 15 residues. Germline CDR1 reads SEHNR; CDR2 reads FQNEAQ (reference sequence). V lost 3 bases to trimming and J lost 2 bases, with 14 bases between them.

This chain uses TRBV11-2 with TRBJ2-7, with 8 bases matching TRBD1. Per the germline V gene, CDR1 is SGHAT and CDR2 is FQNNGV. Trimming removed 4 bases from V and 2 bases from J; junction bases left unmatched: 10. The CDR3 runs to 16 residues. The CDR3 here is CASSSGFGTGTYEQYF. The CDR3 region has the DNA TGTGCCAGCAGCTCGGGTTTTGGGACAGGAACCTACGAGCAGTACTTC.

The chain couples TRBV10-3 to TRBJ2-2; D possibly corresponds to TRBD2 (8 bases). The V gene lost 6 bases and the J gene lost 3 bases, with 20 bases spanning the gap. The length of the CDR3 is 17 residues. Germline V gene sequence: CDR1 ENHRY, CDR2 SYGVKD. CDR3 sequence (DNA): TGTGCCATCAGCTCCGGGACTAGGGGGCGCGACACCGGGGAGCTGTTTTTT. Its protein product is CAISSGTRGRDTGELFF.

The chain couples TRBV5-1 to TRBJ2-5; 9 bases are a match to TRBD1. The V gene's germline CDR1 is SGHRS and CDR2 YFSETQ. V was pared by 7 bases and J by 1 base, with 8 bases of the junction left unmatched. The CDR3 is 15 residues long. CDR3 in DNA: TGCGCCAGCCAACAGGGGGCGCAAGCCCAAGAGACCCAGTACTTC. Its translation: CASQQGAQAQETQYF.

The genes are TRBV5-6 and TRBJ2-4; no firm D call. Germline CDR1 is SGHDT and CDR2 is YYEEEE. The germline V and J ends were trimmed by 0 bases and 6 bases, with 7 bases remaining between them. CDR3 length equals 13 residues. The CDR3 is CASSLVGSNIQYF. The CDR3 DNA reads as TGTGCCAGCAGCTTGGTAGGGTCAAACATTCAGTACTTC.

The chain couples TRBV11-2 to TRBJ2-3; D is perhaps TRBD1 (6 bases). Between the trimmed V and J ends, which lost 3 bases and 3 bases, there was a span of 25 bases. CDR3 length equals 19 residues. Looked up from germline, CDR1 is SGHAT and CDR2 is FQNNGV. This CDR3 is CASSFPPPSTGWETDTQYF. CDR3 in DNA: TGTGCCAGCAGCTTCCCCCCTCCGAGCACAGGGTGGGAAACAGATACGCAGTATTTT.

The gene calls are TRBV12-5 and TRBJ2-7; D unclear. Deletions cut 0 bases from V and 0 bases from J, with 6 bases between. CDR1 is LGHNT, CDR2 FRNRAP, per germline. The CDR3 is made up of 14 amino acids. CDR3 sequence: CASGLVFLSYEQYF. CDR3 DNA: TGTGCTAGTGGTTTGGTTTTTCTCTCCTACGAGCAGTACTTC. The full variable domain, its missing parts supplied by reference TRBV12-5 and TRBJ2-7, is DARVTQTPRHKVTEMGQEVTMRCQPILGHNTVFWYRQTMMQGLELLAYFRNRAPLDDSGMPKDRFSAEMPDATLATLKIQPSEPRDSAVYFCASGLVFLSYEQYFGPGTRLTVT.